These 24 T cell receptor beta chains originate from one sample sequenced in a study of T-cell memory formation after mild COVID-19 (dated by TCRdb to about 2021). Receptor libraries were prepared by 5' RACE. Sequenced on an Illumina NovaSeq 6000. The public reads were run again by TCRdb, first through fastp at Q25 and then through MiXCR, and only productive beta chains were kept. CDR3 protein sequences are deduplicated, and each keeps its most common genes and DNA. The sample table holds 150,000 to 200,000 distinct CDR3 sequences, of which around a tenth were seen once. The ten largest clones capture about 3.8% of the sample. The source material was PBMCs or a T cell subset sorted from them (not recorded which). These receptors originate from a young man who had mild COVID-19 (a few samples of this study predate the infection). The sample titles of this study are shuffled in the database, so cell type and time point are left out; the donor was told from shared clones.

This clonotype was recorded a few times. This chain links TRBV29-1 with TRBJ1-4; 7 bases agree with TRBD1. J gave up 7 bases and V 6 bases, and 8 bases lay outside the gene matches. CDR3 length equals 13 residues. Per germline, CDR1 SQVTM and CDR2 ANQGSEA. The CDR3 loop reads CSVAGQTGEKLFF. The CDR3 DNA reads TGCAGCGTGGCGGGACAGACCGGTGAAAAACTGTTTTTT.

This clonotype was observed a few times. The chain joins TRBV25-1 to TRBJ1-4; D unclear. The CDR3 totals 13 residues. CDR1 is MGHDK and CDR2 is SYGVNS in the germline V gene. V lost 4 bases and J lost 3, with 6 bases in between. The CDR3 here is CASSGSPNEKLFF. The CDR3, as DNA: TGTGCCAGCAGTGGGAGTCCTAATGAAAAACTGTTTTTT.

V usage is TRBV20-1 and J usage is TRBJ2-1; 12 nucleotides match TRBD1. Trimming at V came to 7 bases and at J to 7 bases, leaving 5 bases not matched to a gene. CDR3 length: 13 amino acids. Per the germline V gene, CDR1 is DFQATT and CDR2 is SNEGSKA (reference sequence). CDR3 in DNA: TGCAGTGAGGGACAGGGGGCGCGGAATGAGCAGTTCTTC. Its protein product is CSEGQGARNEQFF.

This clonotype has ten or more counts. V usage is TRBV7-2 and J usage is TRBJ2-7; 7 bases are a match to TRBD2. Trimming at V came to 4 bases and at J to 7 bases, leaving 13 bases not matched to a gene. CDR3 length equals 15 residues. Germline lookup yields CDR1 SGHTA and CDR2 FQGNSA. The CDR3 sequence: CASSSQALAVGEQYF. The DNA of the CDR3 is TGTGCCAGCAGCTCCCAAGCTCTAGCGGTGGGAGAGCAGTACTTC.

This clonotype was counted a few times. The chain recombines TRBV7-2 with TRBJ2-3; 11 bases line up with TRBD1. V was pared by 5 bases and J by 2 bases, with 9 bases of the junction left unmatched. Germline CDR1 and CDR2: SGHTA and FQGNSA. This CDR3 is 17 amino acids long. The CDR3 nucleotides are TGTGCCAGCAGCCGGACCGGGACAGGGGGTCACACAGATACGCAGTATTTT. It codes for CASSRTGTGGHTDTQYF.

This clonotype was seen ten or more times. The V and J genes are TRBV11-3 and TRBJ2-3, with D uncertain. V lost 3 bases and J 14 bases, leaving 15 bases between the germline ends. The CDR3 contains 12 residues. Looked up from germline, CDR1 is SGHNT and CDR2 is YENEEA. CDR3 protein: CASSFDGEGLYF. The CDR3 DNA reads as TGTGCCAGCAGCTTTGATGGGGAAGGTCTGTATTTT.

This clonotype turned up a few times. The rearrangement joins TRBV20-1 to TRBJ2-5, with D uncertain. The CDR3 sequence is 12 residues long. The V end was cut by 3 bases, the J end by 1 base, with 6 bases between. The germline V gene encodes CDR1 DFQATT and CDR2 SNEGSKA (reference sequence). The CDR3 DNA reads TGCAGTGCTAGTCCCTCCCAAGAGACCCAGTACTTC. Translation: CSASPSQETQYF.

V gene TRBV4-2 combines with J gene TRBJ1-4, with D possibly TRBD1 on 6 matching bases. Trimming took off 3 bases at V and 5 bases at J, with 13 bases between the two ends. CDR1 and CDR2 from the germline V gene are LGHNA and YNFKEQ. The CDR3 consists of 15 residues. The CDR3 loop is CASSQETQGNEKLFF. CDR3 nucleotide sequence: TGTGCCAGCAGCCAGGAGACTCAGGGGAATGAAAAACTGTTTTTT.

V and J are TRBV5-1 and TRBJ1-6; 7 positions agree with TRBD1. Germline V gene sequence: CDR1 SGHRS, CDR2 YFSETQ. The CDR3 consists of 16 residues. V trimming: 0 bases; J trimming: 9 bases; junction bases outside the gene matches: 9. CDR3 DNA sequence: TGCGCCAGCAGCTTGGGGAGTTCGGACAGGATTTCACCCCTCCACTTT. It yields the protein CASSLGSSDRISPLHF.

The chain recombines TRBV6-2 or TRBV6-3 with TRBJ2-7; TRBD1 matches 8 bases. CDR3 size: 15 residues. Germline-derived CDR1 and CDR2 are MNHEY and SVGEGT. V shed 7 bases and J 5 bases; nucleotides not matched to a gene: 13. For the CDR3, the DNA is TGTGCCAGCACCCGGACAGGGCCCCCTTCTGACGAGCAGTACTTC. Its protein is CASTRTGPPSDEQYF.

The chain has TRBV4-1 and TRBJ2-3; D perhaps matches TRBD1 (6 bases). Trimming removed 1 base at V and 0 bases at J, with 17 bases between. Germline lookup yields CDR1 MGHRA and CDR2 YSYEKL. This CDR3 has 18 amino acids. The CDR3 protein is CASSQGGSGTISTDTQYF. The DNA for the CDR3 is TGCGCCAGCAGCCAAGGTGGCTCCGGGACAATCAGCACAGATACGCAGTATTTT.

This clonotype has at least ten counts. This chain links TRBV10-1 with TRBJ1-2; D uncertain. Germline V gene lookup returns CDR1 WNHNN and CDR2 SYGVQD (reference sequence). The V end was cut by 2 bases, the J end by 8 bases, with 12 bases between. This CDR3 contains 13 residues. The CDR3 loop reads CASSEDPSRGYTF. The CDR3 DNA is TGCGCCAGCAGTGAGGACCCTTCACGAGGCTACACCTTC.

This clonotype has only a few counts. The CDR3 loop reads CSATGLAGGWREVYNEQFF. The CDR3 DNA sequence: TGCAGTGCTACAGGACTAGCGGGGGGGTGGAGGGAGGTATACAATGAGCAGTTCTTC. This sequence joins TRBV20-1 and TRBJ2-1; 15 bases are shared with TRBD2. The CDR3 sequence is 19 residues long. With V trimmed by 4 bases and J by 4 bases, 14 bases remained unmatched. CDR1 is DFQATT, CDR2 SNEGSKA, per germline (reference sequence).

This clonotype showed up just a few times. This chain uses TRBV5-1 with TRBJ2-7; 16 nucleotides agree with TRBD2. Germline V CDR1 and CDR2: SGHRS, YFSETQ. The CDR3 length is 16 residues. J lost 6 bases, V lost 4 bases, and 7 bases had no gene match. The CDR3 coding sequence is TGCGCCAGCAGCGCGGGACTAGCGGGGGGGCCGATCGAGCAGTACTTC. Translating it yields CASSAGLAGGPIEQYF.

This clonotype was seen more than once but under ten times. The chain uses TRBV20-1 and TRBJ2-4; 8 bases are a match to TRBD1. V shed 6 bases, J shed 8 bases, and the junction held 12 bases outside the gene matches. CDR3 length: 14 residues. Germline loops: CDR1 DFQATT, CDR2 SNEGSKA (reference sequence). CDR3 protein: CSAATGVGLDIQYF. The DNA for the CDR3 is TGCAGTGCCGCGACAGGGGTCGGCTTAGACATTCAGTACTTC.

This clonotype was recorded at least ten times. This CDR3 reads CASSQDINSGANVLTF. CDR3 sequence (DNA): TGTGCCAGCAGCCAAGACATCAACTCTGGGGCCAACGTCCTGACTTTC. The chain is built from TRBV4-2 and TRBJ2-6; no definite D call. Germline CDR1 LGHNA, CDR2 YNFKEQ. Trimming removed 0 bases from V and 0 bases from J, with 6 bases in between. The CDR3 is 16 amino acids.

The sample holds one count of this clonotype. This chain links TRBV25-1 with TRBJ1-2; no clear D. V was clipped by 3 bases and J by 8 bases, with 13 bases between them. The V gene's germline CDR1 is MGHDK and CDR2 SYGVNS. The CDR3 is made up of 13 amino acids. The DNA for the CDR3 is TGTGCCAGCAGTGACCCCAAGAGTTGGGGCTACACCTTC. Residues: CASSDPKSWGYTF.

The chain employs TRBV15 and TRBJ2-1; the D is unclear. V was clipped by 0 bases and J by 13 bases, with 10 bases between them. Germline CDR1 LNHNV, CDR2 YYDKDF (reference sequence). This CDR3 region has 12 residues. The CDR3 nucleotides read TGTGCCACCAGCAGAGACAGGCTAGGTCAGTTCTTC. It translates to CATSRDRLGQFF.

The table lists this clonotype with a few counts. The chain has TRBV5-6 and TRBJ1-5, with D possibly matching TRBD1 (6 bases). From germline, CDR1 is SGHDT and CDR2 YYEEEE. V lost 2 bases, J lost 4 bases, and 7 bases lay in between. The length of the CDR3 is 13 residues. The CDR3 DNA follows: TGTGCCAGCAGCTTTGACAGGAATCAGCCCCAGCATTTT. It specifies CASSFDRNQPQHF.

V gene TRBV6-5 combines with J gene TRBJ2-5; D is possibly TRBD2 (6 bases). Germline CDR1 MNHEY, CDR2 SVGAGI. V was clipped by 2 bases and J by 4 bases, with 17 bases between them. CDR3 length equals 16 residues. The CDR3 DNA sequence: TGTGCCAGCAGTTACGGGACTTTCCCGGGGCGAGAGACCCAGTACTTC. Its protein product is CASSYGTFPGRETQYF.

This clonotype appeared a few times. This chain joins TRBV6-5 and TRBJ2-4; 7 nucleotides line up with TRBD1. The V gene end was trimmed by 3 bases and the J gene end by 8 bases; junction bases not matched to a gene: 10. This CDR3 contains 15 residues. CDR1 is MNHEY and CDR2 is SVGAGI in the germline V gene. The CDR3 spells CASSYGFEGADIQYF. The CDR3 DNA is TGTGCCAGCAGTTATGGCTTCGAGGGGGCGGACATTCAGTACTTC.

V is TRBV7-9 and J is TRBJ1-1, with a possible D match to TRBD1 (6 bases). Germline lookup yields CDR1 SEHNR and CDR2 FQNEAQ (reference sequence). The CDR3 is 17 amino acids. V lost 1 base, J lost 0 bases, and 15 bases lay in between. The CDR3 region is CASSLVGYQGMNTEAFF. CDR3 in DNA: TGTGCCAGCAGCTTAGTGGGCTACCAGGGGATGAACACTGAAGCTTTCTTT.

Only a few counts were recorded for this clonotype. The V gene is TRBV30, the J gene TRBJ2-2, with D unresolved. Trimming shortened V by 7 bases and J by 4 bases, and 16 bases separated the two germline ends. The CDR3 spans 14 residues. CDR1 is GTSNPN, CDR2 SVGIG, per germline (reference sequence). CDR3 region: CAYEGPTRTGELFF. In DNA form, the CDR3 reads TGTGCCTACGAAGGCCCGACGCGCACCGGGGAGCTGTTTTTT.

This chain links TRBV6-1 with TRBJ2-7; possibly TRBD1 or TRBD2 for D (5 bases each). Germline loops: CDR1 MNHNS, CDR2 SASEGT. The V gene lost 1 base and the J gene lost 7 bases, with 14 bases spanning the gap. The CDR3 length is 14 residues. The CDR3 DNA reads as TGTGCCAGCAGTGAAGAAATGGGGGAAAGGGAGCAGTACTTC. It is translated as CASSEEMGEREQYF.